These T cell receptor beta chains were read from a single sample in a study of T cell responses to AZD1222 COVID-19 vaccine. Some clones are missing from TCRdb's copy, which holds only in-frame ones; the method was immunoSEQ multiplex PCR. Of 75,000 to 90,000 clones listed, approximately 90% are singletons. This specimen was peripheral blood, taken 28 days after the second AZD1222 dose. The receptor source for this set is an adult who received the AZD1222 COVID-19 vaccine. The CDR3 runs from the conserved cysteine through the conserved F or W. D genes are given only for firm matches. The size field is filled for only some rows; it gives once, few, many or a size class.

d_call: .
clone_size: .
j_call: TRBJ1-3
v_call: TRBV2
cdr3_nt: TGTGCCAGCAAGGCCGGACTGCTCTCTGGAAACACCATATATTTT
cdr3_aa: CASKAGLLSGNTIYF

d_call: .
clone_size: .
j_call: TRBJ1-5
v_call: TRBV19
cdr3_nt: TGTGCCAGTAGCACCCACAGGGTAGGGGATCAGCCCCAGCATTTT
cdr3_aa: CASSTHRVGDQPQHF

d_call: TRBD1
clone_size: .
j_call: TRBJ1-3
v_call: TRBV28
cdr3_nt: TGTGCCAGCAGTTTATCTCCCTCATGGGGGACAGGGGGCTCTGGAAACACCATATATTTT
cdr3_aa: CASSLSPSWGTGGSGNTIYF

d_call: TRBD1
clone_size: few
j_call: TRBJ1-1
v_call: TRBV5-6
cdr3_nt: TGTGCCAGCAGCTTGAGAGACAGGGGGCCAACTGAAGCTTTCTTT
cdr3_aa: CASSLRDRGPTEAFF

d_call: .
clone_size: once
j_call: TRBJ1-2
v_call: TRBV5-1
cdr3_nt: TGCGCCAGCGGCGCATCTGGACTTGCCCATGGCTACACCTTC
cdr3_aa: CASGASGLAHGYTF

d_call: .
clone_size: .
j_call: TRBJ2-2
v_call: TRBV9
cdr3_nt: TGTGCCAGCAGCCTATACGGCGGGGAGCTGTTTTTT
cdr3_aa: CASSLYGGELFF

d_call: TRBD2
clone_size: once
j_call: TRBJ2-1
v_call: TRBV28
cdr3_nt: TGTGCCAGCAGCGGACTAGCGGGAGGCGGTGAGCAGTTCTTC
cdr3_aa: CASSGLAGGGEQFF

d_call: TRBD2
clone_size: .
j_call: TRBJ2-4
v_call: TRBV13
cdr3_nt: TGTGCCAGCAGCTCTTCTTGGGTAGCGGGATTAGCCAAAAACATTCAGTACTTC
cdr3_aa: CASSSSWVAGLAKNIQYF

d_call: TRBD1
clone_size: .
j_call: TRBJ1-1
v_call: TRBV7-9
cdr3_nt: TGTGCCAGCAGCTTAGCGGCAGGGACAGGGGGTTGGACTGAAGCTTTCTTT
cdr3_aa: CASSLAAGTGGWTEAFF

d_call: .
clone_size: .
j_call: TRBJ2-3
v_call: TRBV5-6
cdr3_nt: TGTGCTTTTCACGGGGCTTCCACAGATACGCAGTATTTT
cdr3_aa: CAFHGASTDTQYF

d_call: TRBD1
clone_size: .
j_call: TRBJ1-2
v_call: TRBV11-1
cdr3_nt: TGTGCCAGCAGCATCACCGGGACAGGGCATGGCTACACCTTC
cdr3_aa: CASSITGTGHGYTF

d_call: TRBD1
clone_size: .
j_call: TRBJ2-7
v_call: TRBV5-4
cdr3_nt: TGTGCCAGCAGCTTTGGGACAGGGGTCTACGAGCAGTACTTC
cdr3_aa: CASSFGTGVYEQYF

d_call: .
clone_size: .
j_call: TRBJ2-5
v_call: TRBV28
cdr3_nt: TGTGCCAGCAGCACCAAGAAAGGGGTCCAAGAGACCCAGTACTTC
cdr3_aa: CASSTKKGVQETQYF

d_call: TRBD2
clone_size: .
j_call: TRBJ2-7
v_call: TRBV29-1
cdr3_nt: TGCAGCGTCCGACTAGCGGGAGATCCCTACGAGCAGTACTTC
cdr3_aa: CSVRLAGDPYEQYF

d_call: .
clone_size: .
j_call: TRBJ1-5
v_call: TRBV28
cdr3_nt: TGTGCCAGCTCCGGGACTGTTAGCAATCAGCCCCAGCATTTT
cdr3_aa: CASSGTVSNQPQHF

d_call: TRBD2
clone_size: .
j_call: TRBJ2-1
v_call: TRBV6-4
cdr3_nt: TGTGCCAGCAGTGACTCGATTCATTTACGGGGTAAGGGACTAAACTACAATGAGCAGTTCTTC
cdr3_aa: CASSDSIHLRGKGLNYNEQFF

d_call: .
clone_size: .
j_call: TRBJ2-7
v_call: TRBV5-6
cdr3_nt: TGTGCCAGCAGCTTGGCCTACGAGCAGTACTTC
cdr3_aa: CASSLAYEQYF

d_call: TRBD1
clone_size: once
j_call: TRBJ1-2
v_call: TRBV6-5
cdr3_nt: TGTGCCAGCAGAACCGACAGGGGAAACTATGGCTACACCTTC
cdr3_aa: CASRTDRGNYGYTF

d_call: .
clone_size: .
j_call: TRBJ1-5
v_call: TRBV27
cdr3_nt: TGTGCCAGCAGTTCTTTAGGTGGGGGCAATCAGCCCCAGCATTTT
cdr3_aa: CASSSLGGGNQPQHF

d_call: .
clone_size: few
j_call: TRBJ1-2
v_call: TRBV30
cdr3_nt: TGTGCCTGGTTCAGGGGAACAGATGGCTACACCTTC
cdr3_aa: CAWFRGTDGYTF

d_call: .
clone_size: few
j_call: TRBJ2-1
v_call: TRBV6-1
cdr3_nt: TGTGCCAGCAGTGAAGCGCTGGGAGATCGGGACAATGAGCAGTTCTTC
cdr3_aa: CASSEALGDRDNEQFF

d_call: .
clone_size: .
j_call: TRBJ1-5
v_call: TRBV10-3
cdr3_nt: TGTGCCATCAGTGAGTCCCCGAATACTGGCAATCAGCCCCAGCATTTT
cdr3_aa: CAISESPNTGNQPQHF

d_call: TRBD1
clone_size: .
j_call: TRBJ1-4
v_call: TRBV5-1
cdr3_nt: TGCGCCAGCAGTTCGCAGGGGGCATCTGAAAAACTGTTTTTT
cdr3_aa: CASSSQGASEKLFF

d_call: TRBD1
clone_size: .
j_call: TRBJ2-7
v_call: TRBV4-2
cdr3_nt: TGTGCCAGCAGCCAACCGGGACAGGGTTCCTACGAGCAGTACTTC
cdr3_aa: CASSQPGQGSYEQYF

d_call: .
clone_size: .
j_call: TRBJ1-1
v_call: TRBV5-1
cdr3_nt: TGCGCCAGCAGCTTGTCACCGCGGGTACAGGAGGAATTATTT
cdr3_aa: CASSLSPRVQEELF

d_call: TRBD2
clone_size: .
j_call: TRBJ2-3
v_call: TRBV19
cdr3_nt: TGTGCCAGTGGGAGTGCCGGACTAGCGGGTCCGGGCACAGATACGCAGTATTTT
cdr3_aa: CASGSAGLAGPGTDTQYF

d_call: TRBD1
clone_size: .
j_call: TRBJ2-6
v_call: TRBV19
cdr3_nt: TGTGCCAGTAGCCGGACAGGGGGAAGGGCTCGCTCTGGGGCCAACGTCCTGACTTTC
cdr3_aa: CASSRTGGRARSGANVLTF

d_call: TRBD2
clone_size: .
j_call: TRBJ2-4
v_call: TRBV28
cdr3_nt: TGTGCCAGCAGGTCTAGCGGGTCGGACATTCAGTACTTC
cdr3_aa: CASRSSGSDIQYF

d_call: .
clone_size: .
j_call: TRBJ1-1
v_call: TRBV5-1
cdr3_nt: TGCGCCAGCAGCTTGGAGCAGGGAAGGACTGAAGCTTTCTTT
cdr3_aa: CASSLEQGRTEAFF

d_call: .
clone_size: .
j_call: TRBJ2-3
v_call: TRBV29-1
cdr3_nt: TGCAGCGTTGGGCCCGGCACAGATACGCAGTATTTT
cdr3_aa: CSVGPGTDTQYF

d_call: .
clone_size: .
j_call: TRBJ2-3
v_call: TRBV7-2
cdr3_nt: TGTGCCAGCAGCCTCGACAGATCTAGCACAGATACGCAGTATTTT
cdr3_aa: CASSLDRSSTDTQYF

d_call: .
clone_size: .
j_call: TRBJ1-5
v_call: TRBV15
cdr3_nt: TGTGCCACCAGCAGAGGGGATTTGAGCAATCAGCCCCAGCATTTT
cdr3_aa: CATSRGDLSNQPQHF

d_call: .
clone_size: .
j_call: TRBJ1-2
v_call: TRBV6-5
cdr3_nt: TGTGCCAGCAGTTACTCGAATGGGGCAGCTTATGGCTACACCTTC
cdr3_aa: CASSYSNGAAYGYTF

d_call: TRBD2
clone_size: .
j_call: TRBJ2-2
v_call: TRBV19
cdr3_nt: TGTGCCAGTAGTATGGGGACTAGCGGGAGTACCGGGGAGCTGTTTTTT
cdr3_aa: CASSMGTSGSTGELFF

d_call: .
clone_size: .
j_call: TRBJ2-4
v_call: TRBV21-1
cdr3_nt: TGTGCCAGCAGCAACGAGCGGGGAAAAAACATTCAGTACTTC
cdr3_aa: CASSNERGKNIQYF

d_call: .
clone_size: .
j_call: TRBJ1-4
v_call: TRBV19
cdr3_nt: TGTGCCAGTGGGACCCTCCAGAATGAAAAACTGTTTTTT
cdr3_aa: CASGTLQNEKLFF